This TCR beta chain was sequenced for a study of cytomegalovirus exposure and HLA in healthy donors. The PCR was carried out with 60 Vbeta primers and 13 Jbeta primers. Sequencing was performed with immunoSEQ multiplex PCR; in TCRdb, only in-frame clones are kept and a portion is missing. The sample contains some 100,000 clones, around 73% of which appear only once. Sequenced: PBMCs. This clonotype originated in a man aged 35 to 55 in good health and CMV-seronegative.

CDR3 sequence reads: CASSSVGQGHQETQYF. Here the CDR3 DNA reads TGTGCCAGCAGCTCCGTTGGACAGGGACATCAAGAGACCCAGTACTTC. The J gene is TRBJ2-5, the V gene TRBV7-9, with TRBD1 identical over 8 bases. The CDR3 contains 16 residues. Trimming at V came to 4 bases and at J to 2 bases, leaving 9 bases not matched to a gene. Germline values: CDR1 SEHNR, CDR2 FQNEAQ (reference sequence).